This passage covers 24 T cell receptor beta chains from one sample sequenced in a study of cytomegalovirus exposure and HLA in healthy donors. PCR primers comprised 60 Vbeta and 13 Jbeta primers. Generated by immunoSEQ multiplex PCR, the TCRdb table keeps only in-frame clones and is missing some. The top ten hold 7% to 9% of the sample, which has 150,000 to 200,000 clones, about four fifths seen once. Sequenced: PBMCs. Receptor source: a male donor in good health and CMV-seropositive.

This rearrangement joins TRBV11-1 to TRBJ2-1; maybe TRBD2 (5 bases). The CDR3 totals 19 residues. Trimming took off 3 bases at V and 1 base at J, with 22 bases between the two ends. CDR1 is SGHAT and CDR2 is FQDESV in the germline V gene (reference sequence). The DNA of the CDR3 is TGTGCCAGCAGCTTGGGTGCAGAATGGGAGTGGAGGTCCTACAATGAGCAGTTCTTC. Its translation: CASSLGAEWEWRSYNEQFF.

The chain recombines TRBV18 with TRBJ2-6, with TRBD1 matching 8 bases. The V gene's germline CDR1 is KGHSH and CDR2 LQKENI. The ends lost 3 bases at V and 0 bases at J; junction bases unmatched: 4. CDR3 length: 17 amino acids. The CDR3 spells CASSPGQVNSGANVLTF. The CDR3 region has the DNA TGTGCCAGCTCACCGGGACAGGTTAACTCTGGGGCCAACGTCCTGACTTTC.

The chain employs TRBV5-5 and TRBJ2-3, with TRBD1 identical over 7 bases. After removal of 0 bases from V and 3 bases from J, the junction contained 4 bases not matched to a gene. This CDR3 is 15 amino acids long. Germline V gene sequence: CDR1 SGHKS, CDR2 YYEKEE (reference sequence). The CDR3: CASSLGGQLTDTQYF. The CDR3 DNA follows: TGTGCCAGCAGCTTGGGGGGACAGCTGACAGATACGCAGTATTTT.

This clone was counted once. The chain carries TRBV2 and TRBJ1-1; tentatively, D is TRBD1 (5 bases). V was trimmed by 4 bases and J by 1 base, leaving 13 bases between them. The CDR3 has 15 amino acids. Germline lookup yields CDR1 SNHLY and CDR2 FYNNEI. CDR3 coding DNA: TGTGCCAGCAGTGGACCCTCAGGGAAGAACACTGAAGCTTTCTTT. Translation: CASSGPSGKNTEAFF.

This chain links TRBV11-2 with TRBJ1-2; D gene uncertain. Per the germline V gene, CDR1 is SGHAT and CDR2 is FQNNGV. Trimming took 5 bases from V and 3 from J, leaving 19 bases between them. The CDR3 extends over 16 amino acids. CDR3: CASSGQLKREDYGYTF. CDR3 in DNA: TGTGCCAGCAGCGGGCAGCTAAAAAGGGAGGACTATGGCTACACCTTC. Supplemented by reference TRBV11-2 and TRBJ1-2, the full variable domain reads EAGVAQSPRYKIIEKRQSVAFWCNPISGHATLYWYQQILGQGPKLLIQFQNNGVVDDSQLPKDRFSAERLKGVDSTLKIQPAKLEDSAVYLCASSGQLKREDYGYTFGSGTRLTVV.

This clone was seen only once. This chain links TRBV9 with TRBJ2-7, with D possibly TRBD2 on 6 matching bases. The V gene's germline CDR1 is SGDLS and CDR2 YYNGEE. This CDR3 is 14 amino acids long. Trimming left V 3 bases short and J 2 bases short, with 12 bases between. CDR3 residues: CASSAGGPTYEQYF. The DNA for the CDR3 is TGTGCCAGCAGCGCCGGGGGACCTACCTACGAGCAGTACTTC.

This clone was counted a few times. The rearrangement joins TRBV9 to TRBJ1-2; the match to TRBD1 covers 7 bases. Germline assignment: CDR1 SGDLS and CDR2 YYNGEE. The CDR3 consists of 17 residues. V was clipped by 3 bases and J by 2 bases; unmatched bases: 13. The CDR3 here is CASSALLQGIENYGYTF. The CDR3 region has the DNA TGTGCCAGCAGCGCTCTGCTACAGGGGATCGAAAACTATGGCTACACCTTC.

V gene TRBV9 combines with J gene TRBJ2-3, with a possible D match to TRBD1 (6 bases). Germline loops: CDR1 SGDLS, CDR2 YYNGEE. Trimming shortened V by 9 bases and J by 4 bases, and 12 bases separated the two germline ends. The length of the CDR3 is 12 residues. CDR3 sequence reads: CATLWGPDTQYF. Written as DNA, the CDR3 is TGTGCCACCCTTTGGGGGCCAGATACGCAGTATTTT.

The J gene is TRBJ1-1, the V gene TRBV7-6; perhaps TRBD1 as D (6 bases). Per the germline V gene, CDR1 is SGHVS and CDR2 is FNYEAQ. The CDR3 spans 15 residues. Trimming removed 4 bases at V and 1 base at J, with 13 bases between. The CDR3 protein is CASSYTGTPNTEAFF. The CDR3 DNA sequence: TGTGCCAGCAGCTATACCGGGACACCGAACACTGAAGCTTTCTTT.

This rearrangement joins TRBV30 to TRBJ2-1, with D possibly TRBD1 on 5 matching bases. There are 11 residues in the CDR3. CDR1 and CDR2 from the germline V gene are GTSNPN and SVGIG (reference sequence). Trimming removed 5 bases from V and 15 bases from J, with 17 bases in between. The CDR3 DNA follows: TGTGCCTGGCTTAACGGGCAGGGTGGGTTCTTC. Translation: CAWLNGQGGFF.

This sequence joins TRBV2 and TRBJ2-7, with 9 bases fitting TRBD1. Germline-derived CDR1 and CDR2 are SNHLY and FYNNEI. V shed 4 bases, J shed 5 bases, and the junction held 9 bases outside the gene matches. This CDR3 comprises 15 residues. The DNA of the CDR3 is TGTGCCAGCAGTGGGGGGGACAGGGTCCGGGACGAGCAGTACTTC. This sequence encodes CASSGGDRVRDEQYF.

The V gene is TRBV13, the J gene TRBJ2-7; a weak D match, TRBD1 (6 bases). Germline V gene lookup returns CDR1 PRHDT and CDR2 FYEKMQ (reference sequence). V was trimmed by 5 bases and J by 6 bases, leaving 14 bases between them. CDR3 length: 13 amino acids. This CDR3 is CASSPRDNREQYF. Here the CDR3 DNA reads TGTGCCAGCAGCCCGAGGGACAACCGCGAGCAGTACTTC.

The chain joins TRBV18 to TRBJ1-2; 7 bases align to TRBD1. Losses at the gene ends were 4 bases for V and 7 bases for J; bases not matched to a gene: 9. The length of the CDR3 is 14 residues. Germline-derived CDR1 and CDR2 are KGHSH and LQKENI. CDR3 protein: CASSQNDRVGGYTF. In nucleotides, the CDR3 is TGTGCCAGCTCACAGAACGACAGGGTTGGTGGCTACACCTTC.

This rearrangement joins TRBV30 to TRBJ1-5; 9 bases agree with TRBD1. Germline CDR1 GTSNPN, CDR2 SVGIG (reference sequence). V was clipped by 7 bases and J by 0 bases; unmatched bases: 7. The CDR3 is 15 amino acids. This CDR3 is CAFSGQGHSNQPQHF. CDR3 nucleotide sequence: TGTGCCTTCTCGGGACAGGGTCATAGCAATCAGCCCCAGCATTTT.

This clone was detected a few times. This chain links TRBV29-1 with TRBJ1-1; 7 bases agree with TRBD1. CDR3 length equals 12 residues. The germline V gene encodes CDR1 SQVTM and CDR2 ANQGSEA. Trimming removed 7 bases from V and 5 bases from J; junction bases left unmatched: 7. DNA for the CDR3: TGCAGCGGAATCAGGGGGTTGACTGAAGCTTTCTTT. This codes for CSGIRGLTEAFF.

The V and J genes are TRBV6-6 and TRBJ1-1, with a tentative D call TRBD1 (6 bases). CDR3 length: 14 residues. V was cut by 6 bases and J by 1 base, with 12 bases left in between. Germline CDR1 and CDR2: MNHNY and SVGAGI (reference sequence). The CDR3 loop is CASSHRDPNTEAFF. Written as DNA, the CDR3 is TGTGCCAGCAGCCACAGGGATCCGAACACTGAAGCTTTCTTT.

The J gene is TRBJ2-1, the V gene TRBV7-3; 7 nucleotides align to TRBD2. The CDR3 spans 13 residues. Losses at the gene ends were 4 bases for V and 9 bases for J; bases not matched to a gene: 6. Germline V gives CDR1 SGHTA, CDR2 FQGTGA. This CDR3 reads CASSYKTGGEQFF. CDR3 nucleotides: TGTGCCAGCAGCTATAAGACGGGGGGTGAGCAGTTCTTC.

The CDR3 region has the DNA TGTGCCAGCAGCTTGGGAGGGACAGATACGCAGTATTTT. Protein product: CASSLGGTDTQYF. This chain uses TRBV7-9 with TRBJ2-3, with 7 bases fitting TRBD2. The J segment lost 3 bases and the V segment lost 3 bases, leaving 0 bases of the junction unmatched. CDR1 is SEHNR and CDR2 is FQNEAQ in the germline V gene (reference sequence). The CDR3 contains 13 residues.

The genes are TRBV7-2 and TRBJ2-1; maybe TRBD2 (6 bases). This CDR3 comprises 14 residues. Between the trimmed V and J ends, which lost 4 bases and 4 bases, there was a span of 11 bases. Germline V gene sequence: CDR1 SGHTA, CDR2 FQGNSA. CDR3 residues: CASSSLAEYNEQFF. CDR3 in DNA: TGTGCCAGCAGCTCTTTAGCGGAGTACAATGAGCAGTTCTTC.

CDR3 in DNA: TGCGCCAGCAGCTCCTCAACCGGGACAGGAGGTGACAATGAGCAGTTCTTC. It yields the protein CASSSSTGTGGDNEQFF. The rearrangement uses TRBV5-1 and TRBJ2-1, with 8 bases identical to TRBD1. The germline gives CDR1 SGHRS, CDR2 YFSETQ. The junction had 13 bases not matched to a gene; V was cut back by 3 bases and J by 5 bases. This CDR3 contains 17 residues. Drawing the rest from reference TRBV5-1 and TRBJ2-1, the complete variable domain is KAGVTQTPRYLIKTRGQQVTLSCSPISGHRSVSWYQQTPGQGLQFLFEYFSETQRNKGNFPGRFSGRQFSNSRSEMNVSTLELGDSALYLCASSSSTGTGGDNEQFFGPGTRLTVL.

This clone has a handful of counts. The chain couples TRBV7-9 to TRBJ1-2; D call uncertain. CDR3 size: 13 residues. Germline V gene lookup returns CDR1 SEHNR and CDR2 FQNEAQ (reference sequence). V lost 1 base and J lost 6, with 9 bases in between. CDR3 sequence reads: CASSLVSLDGYTF. In nucleotides, the CDR3 is TGTGCCAGCAGCTTAGTGAGTCTTGATGGCTACACCTTC.

The chain combines TRBV4-3 with TRBJ2-3; no clear D gene. The CDR3 consists of 14 residues. V was clipped by 0 bases and J by 11 bases, with 15 bases between them. Germline CDR1 reads LGHNA; CDR2 reads YSLEER. As DNA, the CDR3 is TGCGCCAGCAGCCAAGATTACTACCTCAAGGAGCAGTATTTT. It yields the protein CASSQDYYLKEQYF.

The table lists this clone with a count of one. The rearrangement joins TRBV5-4 to TRBJ2-7; D remains unclear. Looked up from germline, CDR1 is SGHNT and CDR2 is YYREEE (reference sequence). This CDR3 contains 13 residues. V lost 0 bases to trimming and J lost 4 bases, with 8 bases between them. In DNA, the CDR3 is TGTGCCAGCAGCTTGGATTACCAGTACGAGCAGTACTTC. This sequence encodes CASSLDYQYEQYF.

This clone was seen only once. The chain carries TRBV7-9 and TRBJ2-5; D not resolved. The CDR3 runs 11 residues. Deletions cut 0 bases from V and 11 bases from J, with 7 bases between. Germline V gene sequence: CDR1 SEHNR, CDR2 FQNEAQ (reference sequence). This CDR3 reads CASSLAREQYF. The CDR3 DNA is TGTGCCAGCAGCTTAGCTAGAGAGCAGTACTTC.